The sequence of this TCR beta chain was determined in a study of early T cells in non-severe SARS-CoV-2 infection (dated by TCRdb to 2020 to 2023). General notes on the study: Because TCR sequencing relied on bulk RNA taken from unsorted whole blood, pairing of alpha and beta chains was not possible.

This clonotype was picked up a small number of times. The specificity of this receptor is unknown. No clone much larger than this one lies a single base away; base qualities are absent. Library prep was done by 5' RACE. The listed sequencing device is NextSeq 500. To correct for sequencing error and PCR bias, the TCR library protocol tagged individual cDNA molecules with unique molecular identifiers. Both TCR alpha and beta chains were sequenced, and tight co-correlation was observed between alpha and beta sequence abundances in each sample. In the source study's methods: Decombinator V4 was used to perform V gene, J gene and CDR3 annotation of TCR sequences. Expanded TCRs were defined as changing significantly between any two time points under a Poisson model with p below 0.0001. Abundances of TCRs were expressed as counts per million after normalisation to the total number of TCRs sequenced in each sample. MAIT TCRs were defined by TRAV1-2 paired with TRAJ12, TRAJ20 or TRAJ33, and iNKT TCRs by TRAV10 paired with TRAJ18. VDJdb, accessed on 1 November 2021, was searched for TCRs annotated for CMV, EBV and SARS-CoV-2, and TCRs annotated for more than one antigen were excluded. TCRdb reworked the public reads: Q25 trimming with fastp, MiXCR clone assembly, productive beta chains retained. One record per CDR3 amino acid sequence lists the most common genes and DNA. The V and J calls and clone size are TCRdb's, not the authors'. This sample has around 88,000 distinct CDR3 sequences in its table, and approximately 15% of those were observed once. Of the sample, roughly 6.4% is held by the ten largest clones.

Broader findings and caveats from the paper: VDJdb matching was skewed toward anti-spike CD8 responses, so virus-specific expansions were likely underestimated and private and CD4 specificities were missed.

The CDR3 starts with the cysteine, ends with the phenylalanine, and has 14 residues. Just the 42-base CDR3 DNA is kept, in frame starting at base 1. From the germline V gene, CDR1 is MNHNS and CDR2 is SASEGT. Germline trimming amounts to 6 bases on V and 3 bases on J, with 7 as the count of junction bases outside the gene matches. The study was a case-control design nested within a healthcare worker cohort in London, UK, with weekly nasopharyngeal swab PCR tests and blood sampling. Healthcare workers were recruited between 23 and 31 March 2020, during the week of the UK lockdown, and were followed weekly for up to about 16 weeks.

The receptor comes from an adult who was a healthcare worker with PCR-confirmed SARS-CoV-2 infection or an uninfected control (not recorded which). The sample was whole blood. The chain employs TRBV6-1 and TRBJ1-2, with 7 bases in between that match TRBD1. The CDR3 region: CASRVTGADYGYTF. The DNA sequence is as follows: TGTGCCAGCAGGGTAACAGGGGCGGACTATGGCTACACCTTC.